This TCR beta chain was identified in a study of blood T cell repertoires in COVID-19 (TCRdb year 2020). For context, the study as a whole: The collaborator samples originated in the United States, Italy and Spain and spanned the acute and convalescent phases of COVID-19. The dataset comprised deeply sampled blood TCRbeta repertoires from subjects exposed to, actively infected with, or recovered from COVID-19. A freely available public database, intended as a resource for researchers studying the immune response to SARS-CoV-2, is where the repertoires were released. HLA class I and class II types, where available, came from metadata supplied by the sample provider rather than from assay-based typing. The samples were drawn from two sources: the first 160 participants of the ongoing ImmuneRACE study, and 950 to 1,500 subjects contributed by 6 global collaborators. The material from the prospective study consisted of cDNA or gDNA derived from T cells, B-cell-depleted T cells, or PBMCs. Nearly every sample came with metadata listing a de-identified subject ID, COVID-19 status, age in years and sex.

Enrolling through a virtual design, the prospective study's participants ranged in age from about 18 to 100 years and lived across more than 20 United States geographic areas. Cohort assignment in the prospective study relied on participant-reported clinical history from a screening survey and a study questionnaire. In the prospective study, mobile phlebotomists collected whole blood, serum and a nasopharyngeal or oropharyngeal swab from each participant. Participants in the prospective study had the option to provide additional blood draws and questionnaires over a roughly two-month period. Prospective study blood samples were shipped either frozen or at room temperature before DNA extraction. In the case of this clone: Its antigen remains undetermined. One base away there is no much larger clone; base qualities are not given.

The study at large found these results: How much clinical and demographic metadata was included differed by source and by participant, and the metadata was provided uncurated.

TCRbeta CDR3 regions were amplified from genomic DNA using the immunoSEQ Assay, a bias-controlled multiplex PCR. The source study handled its data this way. Nucleated cell counts per sample were estimated from amplification of reference gene primers within the assay. To quantify the absolute abundance of each unique TCRbeta CDR3 rearrangement, sequence reads were collapsed and filtered. Productive Simpson clonality was computed per sample as the square root of Simpson's diversity index over productive rearrangements. This is the immuneACCESS table as TCRdb keeps it, with only in-frame sequences that have V and J called. A part of the clones is gone; compared with another copy, unresolved V genes explain less than half, and the rest is unexplained. V and J calls and clone size are those listed in that table; D and trimming were worked out from the DNA. This sample has 150,000 to 200,000 clones in its table, and 76% of those were observed once. The top ten constitute 17% of the sample.

CDR1 SGHVS and CDR2 FQNEAQ are derived from the germline V gene. Ends trimmed: V by 1 base, J by 11 bases; bases unmatched to a gene: 11. The CDR3 numbers 16 residues from cysteine through phenylalanine. Only CDR3 DNA remains: 48 bases, in frame from the first base. Sequencing used PBMCs or T cells enriched from blood (not recorded which). Recombination linked TRBV7-8 to TRBJ1-6, with 7 bases aligning to TRBD1. The TCR originated in a woman between 45 and 65 years old with acute COVID-19. At the DNA level, the sequence is TGTGCCAGCAGCTTAGAGCCCACAGGGGTGAGGCCACCCCTCCACTTT. It specifies CASSLEPTGVRPPLHF. Beyond the CDR3, the reference TRBV7-8 and TRBJ1-6 genes provide the residues; the full variable domain reads: GAGVSQSPRYKVAKRGQDVALRCDPISGHVSLFWYQQALGQGPEFLTYFQNEAQLDKSGLPSDRFFAERPEGSVSTLKIQRTQQEDSAVYLCASSLEPTGVRPPLHFGNGTRLTVT.